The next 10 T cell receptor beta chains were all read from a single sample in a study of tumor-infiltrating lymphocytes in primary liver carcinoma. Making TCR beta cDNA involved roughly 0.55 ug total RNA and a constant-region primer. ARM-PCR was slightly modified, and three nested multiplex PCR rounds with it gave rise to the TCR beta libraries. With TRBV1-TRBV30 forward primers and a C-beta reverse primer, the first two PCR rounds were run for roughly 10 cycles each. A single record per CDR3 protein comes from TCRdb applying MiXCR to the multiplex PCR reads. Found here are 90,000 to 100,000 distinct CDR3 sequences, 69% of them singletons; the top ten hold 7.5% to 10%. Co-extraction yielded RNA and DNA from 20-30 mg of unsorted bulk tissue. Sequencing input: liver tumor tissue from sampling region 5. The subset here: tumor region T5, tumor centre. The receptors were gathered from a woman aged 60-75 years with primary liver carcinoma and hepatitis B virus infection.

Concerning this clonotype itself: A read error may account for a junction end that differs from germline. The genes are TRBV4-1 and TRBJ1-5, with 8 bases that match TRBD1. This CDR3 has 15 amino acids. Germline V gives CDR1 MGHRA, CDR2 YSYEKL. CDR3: CACSQVDRADWPQHF. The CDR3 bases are TGCGCCTGCAGCCAGGTGGACAGGGCGGATTGGCCCCAGCATTTT.

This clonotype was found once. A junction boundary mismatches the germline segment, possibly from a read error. The CDR3: CASRPRTGRGTQYF. Written as DNA, the CDR3 is TGCGCCAGCAGACCCCGGACAGGCAGGGGGACCCAGTACTTC. The chain recombines TRBV12-3 or TRBV12-4 with TRBJ2-5, with 7 bases lining up with TRBD1. The CDR3 extends over 14 amino acids.

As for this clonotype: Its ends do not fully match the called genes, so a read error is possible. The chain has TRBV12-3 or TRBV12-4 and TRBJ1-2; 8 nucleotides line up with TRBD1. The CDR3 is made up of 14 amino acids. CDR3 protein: CVSSPRRTGLGYTF. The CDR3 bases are TGTGTCAGCAGTCCTCGCCGGACAGGGCTCGGCTACACCTTC.

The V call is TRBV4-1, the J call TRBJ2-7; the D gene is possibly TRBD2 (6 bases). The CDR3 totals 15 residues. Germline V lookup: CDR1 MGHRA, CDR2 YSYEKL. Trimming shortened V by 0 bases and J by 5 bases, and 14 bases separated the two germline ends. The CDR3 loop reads CASSQDGGVRDEQYF. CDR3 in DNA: TGCGCCAGCAGCCAAGATGGCGGGGTTCGCGACGAGCAGTACTTC.

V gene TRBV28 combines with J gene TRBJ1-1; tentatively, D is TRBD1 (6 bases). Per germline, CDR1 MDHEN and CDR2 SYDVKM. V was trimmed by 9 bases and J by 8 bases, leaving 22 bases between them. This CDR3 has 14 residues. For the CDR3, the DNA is TGTGCCAGTTGGGCAGGGGATGAAGGCACAGAAGCTTTCTTT. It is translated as CASWAGDEGTEAFF.

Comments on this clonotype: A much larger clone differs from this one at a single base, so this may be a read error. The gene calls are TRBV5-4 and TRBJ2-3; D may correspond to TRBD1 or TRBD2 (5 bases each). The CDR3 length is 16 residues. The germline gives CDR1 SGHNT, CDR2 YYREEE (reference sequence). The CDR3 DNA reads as TGTGCCAGCAGCTTGGGGGGACCAGGAAGCATAGATACGCAGTATTTT. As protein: CASSLGGPGSIDTQYF.

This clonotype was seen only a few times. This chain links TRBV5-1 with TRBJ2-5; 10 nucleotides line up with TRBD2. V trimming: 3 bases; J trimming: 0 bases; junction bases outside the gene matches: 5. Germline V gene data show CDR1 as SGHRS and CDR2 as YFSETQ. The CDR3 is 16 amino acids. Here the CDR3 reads CASSSLTSGYQETQYF. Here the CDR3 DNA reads TGCGCCAGCAGCTCGTTGACTAGCGGGTACCAAGAGACCCAGTACTTC. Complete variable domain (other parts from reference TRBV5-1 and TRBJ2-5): KAGVTQTPRYLIKTRGQQVTLSCSPISGHRSVSWYQQTPGQGLQFLFEYFSETQRNKGNFPGRFSGRQFSNSRSEMNVSTLELGDSALYLCASSSLTSGYQETQYFGPGTRLLVL.

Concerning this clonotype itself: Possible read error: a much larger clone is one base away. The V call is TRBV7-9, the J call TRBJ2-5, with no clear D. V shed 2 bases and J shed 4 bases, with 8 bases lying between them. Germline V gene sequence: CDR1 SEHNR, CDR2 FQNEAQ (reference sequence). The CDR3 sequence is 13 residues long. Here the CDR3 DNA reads TGTGCCAGCAGCTTATGGCCCCGAGAGACCCAGTACTTC. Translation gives CASSLWPRETQYF.

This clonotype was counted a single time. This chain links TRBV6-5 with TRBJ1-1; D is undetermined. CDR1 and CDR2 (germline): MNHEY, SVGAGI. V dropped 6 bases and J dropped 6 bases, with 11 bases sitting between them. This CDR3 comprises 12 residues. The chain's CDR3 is CASRRDGSEAFF. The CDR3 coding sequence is TGTGCCAGCAGACGCGACGGTTCTGAAGCTTTCTTT.

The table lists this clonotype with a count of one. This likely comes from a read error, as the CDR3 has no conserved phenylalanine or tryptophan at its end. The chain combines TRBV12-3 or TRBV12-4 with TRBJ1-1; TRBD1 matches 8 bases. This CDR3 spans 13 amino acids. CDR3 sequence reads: CVSSPRTGTEAFL. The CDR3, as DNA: TGTGTCAGCAGTCCCCGGACAGGGACTGAAGCTTTCTTG.